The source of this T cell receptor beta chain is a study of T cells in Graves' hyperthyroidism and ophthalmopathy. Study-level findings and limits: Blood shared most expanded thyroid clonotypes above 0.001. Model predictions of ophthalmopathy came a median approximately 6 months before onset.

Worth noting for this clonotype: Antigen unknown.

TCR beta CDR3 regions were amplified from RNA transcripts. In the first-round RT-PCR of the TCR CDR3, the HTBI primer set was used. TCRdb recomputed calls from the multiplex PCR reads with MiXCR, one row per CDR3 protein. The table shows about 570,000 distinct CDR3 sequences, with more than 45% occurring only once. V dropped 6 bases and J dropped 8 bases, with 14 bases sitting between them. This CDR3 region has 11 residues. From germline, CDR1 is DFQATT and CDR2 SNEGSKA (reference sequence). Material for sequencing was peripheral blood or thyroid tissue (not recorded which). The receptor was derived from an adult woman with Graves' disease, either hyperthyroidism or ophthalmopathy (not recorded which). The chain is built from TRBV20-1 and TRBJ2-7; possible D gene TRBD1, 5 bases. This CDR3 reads CSADRGNQQYF. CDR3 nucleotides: TGCAGTGCCGACAGAGGCAATCAGCAGTACTTC.